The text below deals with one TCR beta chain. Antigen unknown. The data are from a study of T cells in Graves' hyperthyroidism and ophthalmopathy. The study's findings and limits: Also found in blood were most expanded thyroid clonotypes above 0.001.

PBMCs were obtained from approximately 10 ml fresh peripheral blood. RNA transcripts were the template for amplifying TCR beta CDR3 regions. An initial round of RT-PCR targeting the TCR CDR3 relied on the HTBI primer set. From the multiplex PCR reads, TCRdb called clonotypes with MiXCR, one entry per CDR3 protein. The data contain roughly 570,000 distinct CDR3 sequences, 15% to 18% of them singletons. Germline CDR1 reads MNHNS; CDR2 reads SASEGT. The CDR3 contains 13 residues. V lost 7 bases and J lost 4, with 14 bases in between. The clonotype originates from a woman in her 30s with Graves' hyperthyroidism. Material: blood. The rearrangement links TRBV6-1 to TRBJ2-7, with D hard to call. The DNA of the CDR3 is TGTGCCAGCACCAAGGGCGGCTTATACGAGCAGTACTTC. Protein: CASTKGGLYEQYF.